The rows below give T cell receptor beta chains drawn from one sample of a study of blood T cell repertoires in COVID-19. Only in-frame clones appear in the TCRdb table, and some are missing; sequencing was by immunoSEQ multiplex PCR. The sample records hundreds of thousands of clones, approximately 90% being singletons. The source material was PBMCs or T cells enriched from blood (not recorded which). All receptors derive from an older woman in a cohort exposed to, infected with or recovered from COVID-19 (not recorded which). CDR3s include the opening cysteine and the closing phenylalanine or tryptophan. A D gene is named only where the DNA matches it firmly. Where a row states a size, it is once, few, many or the class of an expanded clone; other rows omit it.

cdr3_length,j_call,v_call,d_call,clone_size,cdr3_nt,cdr3_aa
15,TRBJ1-2,TRBV7-2,TRBD1,.,TGTGCCAGCAGCAACCCGGGACAGGCTAACTATGGCTACACCTTC,CASSNPGQANYGYTF
13,TRBJ1-2,TRBV6-2/TRBV6-3,.,.,TGTGCCAGCAGTGAGACGGGGTTCTATGGCTACACCTTC,CASSETGFYGYTF
15,TRBJ1-2,TRBV7-8,TRBD1,.,TGTGCCAGCAGCCCCGAGGGACAGGGGAACTATGGCTACACCTTC,CASSPEGQGNYGYTF
17,TRBJ1-3,TRBV3-1/TRBV3-2,TRBD1,.,TGTGCCAGCAGCCGCTCTACGACAGGGACCTCCGGAAACACCATATATTTT,CASSRSTTGTSGNTIYF
13,TRBJ2-7,TRBV30,.,few,TGTGCCTGGAACGGCGGGTCCTCCTACGAGCAGTACTTC,CAWNGGSSYEQYF
17,TRBJ2-1,TRBV7-6,TRBD2,.,TGTGCCAGCAGCTTAGGTGGTGGTAGCGGGATGTCCAATGAGCAGTTCTTC,CASSLGGGSGMSNEQFF
14,TRBJ1-4,TRBV28,.,.,TGTGCCAGCAGTCCAGGGGTCGTCTCCGAAAAACTGTTTTTT,CASSPGVVSEKLFF
13,TRBJ2-7,TRBV6-5,.,.,TGTGCCAGCAGTCGTGTGGGGGCGAGGGAGCAGTACTTC,CASSRVGAREQYF
15,TRBJ2-1,TRBV27,TRBD2,once,TGTGCCAGCAGTTTACGGCGGGAGGCAGGCAATGAGCAGTTCTTC,CASSLRREAGNEQFF
15,TRBJ1-4,TRBV18,.,.,TGTGCCAGCTCACCATCAGGGACAACTAATGAAAAACTGTTTTTT,CASSPSGTTNEKLFF
15,TRBJ1-5,TRBV7-2,TRBD1,.,TGTGCCAGCAGCTTAAGCGACAGGGATTCTCAGCCCCAGCATTTT,CASSLSDRDSQPQHF
17,TRBJ2-1,TRBV4-1,TRBD2,.,TGCGCCAGCAGCCAAGATTTAGCGGGAGTCCTAGTAAATGAGCAGTTCTTC,CASSQDLAGVLVNEQFF
14,TRBJ2-7,TRBV7-9,.,.,TGTGCCAGCAGCCTACAGGGATGGGACTACGAGCAGTACTTC,CASSLQGWDYEQYF
15,TRBJ1-4,TRBV28,TRBD1,.,TGTGCCAGCAGTCCCGGGACAGGGTTAGGTGAAAAACTGTTTTTT,CASSPGTGLGEKLFF
14,TRBJ1-5,TRBV11-2,TRBD1,.,TGTGCCAGCAGCTGGGACAGGGGGCGTCAGCCCCAGCATTTT,CASSWDRGRQPQHF
16,TRBJ1-3,TRBV15,TRBD1,.,TGTGCCACCAGCAGAGCAGGGGACAGGGGACGCCGCACCATATATTTT,CATSRAGDRGRRTIYF
15,TRBJ1-1,TRBV6-5,TRBD1,.,TGTGCCAGCAGTAACCGACAGGGGGCGGGCACTGAAGCTTTCTTT,CASSNRQGAGTEAFF
15,TRBJ1-4,TRBV28,.,.,TGTGCCAGCAGTTCTACACCGGGATCTAATGAAAAACTGTTTTTT,CASSSTPGSNEKLFF
13,TRBJ1-1,TRBV4-3,.,.,TGCGCCAGCAGCCAACACGGGAACACTGAAGCTTTCTTT,CASSQHGNTEAFF
15,TRBJ1-6,TRBV28,.,.,TGTGCCAGCAGCCAGCTGCAGGGAAATAATTCACCCCTCCACTTT,CASSQLQGNNSPLHF
13,TRBJ2-5,TRBV19,.,.,TGTGCCAGTAGTATGACATACAGGGAGACCCAGTACTTC,CASSMTYRETQYF
16,TRBJ2-1,TRBV6-2/TRBV6-3,.,.,TGTGCCAGCAGCCCCCCCAGCGGAGACTCCTACAATGAGCAGTTCTTC,CASSPPSGDSYNEQFF
16,TRBJ2-2,TRBV5-1,.,.,TGCGCCAGCAGCCTCTTCGACATACTCAACACCGGGGAGCTGTTTTTT,CASSLFDILNTGELFF
16,TRBJ2-1,TRBV5-1,TRBD2,.,TGCGCCAGCAGCTCCCCGACTAGCGGGGACTACAATGAGCAGTTCTTC,CASSSPTSGDYNEQFF
12,TRBJ1-1,TRBV28,.,.,TGTGCCAGCAGTTTATGGCAGGCAGGAGCTTTCTTT,CASSLWQAGAFF
15,TRBJ2-7,TRBV18,TRBD1,.,TGTGCCAGCTCACCAGGGACAGGGGGCTCCTACGAGCAGTACTTC,CASSPGTGGSYEQYF
15,TRBJ2-5,TRBV27,.,.,TGTGCCAGCAGTTTAACGGCGGCCGAATCGGAGACCCAGTACTTC,CASSLTAAESETQYF